This T cell receptor (beta chain) was found in a study of Ad26.COV2.S vaccination and SARS-CoV-2 variants. Across the study: The COV1001 Ad26.COV2.S trial arm included the donor. Ad26.COV2.S shots went into the muscle once or twice, 56 days apart.

There are 13 residues in the CDR3. Deletions cut 3 bases from V and 6 bases from J, with 11 bases between. The germline V gene has CDR1 SGHTA and CDR2 FQGNSA. Study-wide points: Vaccine recipients had higher spike-specific TCR breadth than placebo recipients.

Details on this clone: Antigen: not known.

Assay: immunoSEQ multiplex PCR; the TCRdb copy retains only in-frame clones and omits some. This sample carries some 320,000 clones, approximately 80% of them seen once, and the ten largest clones take approximately 2.2%. Documented treatment: 19 received Ad26.COV2.S at low or high dose, single or two shots; 5 received placebo; per-sample allocation not given. Specimen acquisition occurred on day 63 following the initial vaccine or placebo injection. The rearrangement links TRBV7-2 to TRBJ1-1; D may be TRBD1 (6 bases). The receptor was derived from a person between 18 and 60 years old who received the Ad26.COV2.S COVID-19 vaccine or a placebo. The sample consisted of peripheral blood, taken in a trial of Ad26.COV2.S vaccine versus placebo. CDR3 sequence (DNA): TGTGCCAGCAGCTTCTCGACAGGATCTGAAGCTTTCTTT. It specifies CASSFSTGSEAFF. Looking up the rest from reference TRBV7-2 and TRBJ1-1 gives the full variable domain: GAGVSQSPSNKVTEKGKDVELRCDPISGHTALYWYRQSLGQGLEFLIYFQGNSAPDKSGLPSDRFSAERTGGSVSTLTIQRTQQEDSAVYLCASSFSTGSEAFFGQGTRLTVV.